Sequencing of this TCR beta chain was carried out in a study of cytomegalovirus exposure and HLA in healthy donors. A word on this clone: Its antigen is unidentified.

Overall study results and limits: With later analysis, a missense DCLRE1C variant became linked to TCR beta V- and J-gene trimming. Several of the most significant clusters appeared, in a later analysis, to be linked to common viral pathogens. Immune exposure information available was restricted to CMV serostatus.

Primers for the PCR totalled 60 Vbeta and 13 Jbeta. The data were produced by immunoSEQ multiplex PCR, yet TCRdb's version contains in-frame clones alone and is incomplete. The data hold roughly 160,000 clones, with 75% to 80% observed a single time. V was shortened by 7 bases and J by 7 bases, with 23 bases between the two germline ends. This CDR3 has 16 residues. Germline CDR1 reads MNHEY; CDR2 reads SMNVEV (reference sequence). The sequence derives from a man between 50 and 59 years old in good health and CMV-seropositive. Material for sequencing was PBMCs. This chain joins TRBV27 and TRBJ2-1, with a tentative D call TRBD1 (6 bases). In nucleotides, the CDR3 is TGTGCCAGCACCTCCTCTGGGGGCGGCGGGTGGAATGAGCAGTTCTTC. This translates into CASTSSGGGGWNEQFF.